The 21 T cell receptor beta chains presented below share a single source sample, sequenced in a study of vaccination effects on CD4 cells after COVID-19. These TCRs are of unknown antigen specificity. Sequencing used immunoSEQ multiplex PCR; TCRdb keeps in-frame clones, though not all of them. The sample lists tens of thousands of clones; 75% to 90% were seen once. Pools of viral peptides were used by the ViraFEST assay to expand antigen-specific CD4+ T cells ahead of sequencing. Isolation of CD4+ T cells took place after more than 9 days of culture. Sample: CD4+ T cells from PBMCs cultured with HCoV-229E spike peptides, taken before COVID-19 vaccination. Receptor source: a human donor who received a COVID-19 vaccine.

CDR3 bases: TGTGCCAGCAGTCAGGGTCCTGAAGCTTTCTTT. It is translated as CASSQGPEAFF. The genes are TRBV6-5 and TRBJ1-1; D perhaps matches TRBD1 (5 bases). Trimming took 5 bases from V and 6 from J, leaving 7 bases between them. This CDR3 spans 11 amino acids. Germline V lookup: CDR1 MNHEY, CDR2 SVGAGI.

The table lists this clone with a few counts. The chain couples TRBV2 to TRBJ1-6; possibly TRBD1 for D (5 bases). CDR1 is SNHLY, CDR2 FYNNEI, per germline. Trimming stripped 7 bases from V and 3 bases from J, with 13 bases between. The CDR3 spans 15 residues. Here the CDR3 DNA reads TGTGCCAGCACCCCGGGACCGCGCTATAATTCACCCCTCCACTTT. Its protein is CASTPGPRYNSPLHF.

The chain recombines TRBV5-6 with TRBJ1-3, with 9 bases aligning to TRBD1. The ends lost 4 bases at V and 0 bases at J; junction bases unmatched: 11. The CDR3 is made up of 18 amino acids. Per the germline V gene, CDR1 is SGHDT and CDR2 is YYEEEE. CDR3 DNA sequence: TGTGCCAGCAGCCCGGCCGGGACAGGGACCTTCTCTGGAAACACCATATATTTT. It yields the protein CASSPAGTGTFSGNTIYF.

This CDR3 is CASSPLAGGGTDTQYF. The DNA for the CDR3 is TGTGCCAGCTCCCCTTTAGCGGGGGGAGGCACAGATACGCAGTATTTT. V and J are TRBV18 and TRBJ2-3, with 10 bases lining up with TRBD2. CDR3 length equals 16 residues. V shed 6 bases, J shed 1 base, and the junction held 7 bases outside the gene matches. The germline CDR1 and CDR2 sequences are KGHSH and LQKENI.

DNA of the CDR3: TGTGCCAGCACAACCAGGAGGCTGCAAGGTGAGCAGTTCTTC. Translating it yields CASTTRRLQGEQFF. J is TRBJ2-1 and V is TRBV18; D is possibly TRBD2 (5 bases). From germline, CDR1 is KGHSH and CDR2 LQKENI. The V gene lost 8 bases and the J gene lost 9 bases, with 20 bases spanning the gap. This CDR3 is 14 amino acids long.

CDR3 DNA sequence: TGTGCCAGCAGAATACTAGCGGGATACAATGAGCAGTTCTTC. It yields the protein CASRILAGYNEQFF. This rearrangement joins TRBV6-5 to TRBJ2-1; 10 nucleotides line up with TRBD2. Per germline, CDR1 MNHEY and CDR2 SVGAGI. The CDR3 totals 14 residues. V lost 6 bases to trimming and J lost 4 bases; unmatched junction nucleotides: 3.

The rearrangement joins TRBV12-3 or TRBV12-4 to TRBJ2-5; D is ambiguous. The V end lost 6 bases, the J end lost 10 bases, and 12 bases lay between the germline ends. CDR3 length equals 11 residues. The CDR3 reads CASSSVRIQYF. CDR3 in DNA: TGTGCCAGCAGCTCAGTTCGGATCCAGTACTTC.

The V call is TRBV18, the J call TRBJ1-5; D uncertain. Trimming pared 3 bases from V and 4 bases from J, leaving 13 bases between. CDR3 length: 15 amino acids. Germline CDR1 reads KGHSH; CDR2 reads LQKENI. This chain's CDR3 is CASSPSDGGNQPQHF. The CDR3 DNA sequence: TGTGCCAGCTCACCTTCGGACGGTGGTAATCAGCCCCAGCATTTT. Full variable domain (rest looked up from reference TRBV18 and TRBJ1-5): NAGVMQNPRHLVRRRGQEARLRCSPMKGHSHVYWYRQLPEEGLKFMVYLQKENIIDESGMPKERFSAEFPKEGPSILRIQQVVRGDSAAYFCASSPSDGGNQPQHFGDGTRLSIL.

This clone was picked up one time. The chain couples TRBV19 to TRBJ1-1; D remains unclear. There are 14 residues in the CDR3. Per the germline V gene, CDR1 is LNHDA and CDR2 is SQIVND (reference sequence). V gave up 6 bases and J gave up 4 bases, with 15 bases separating them. In DNA, the CDR3 is TGTGCCAGTAGGGCCATCGGAGCCACCACTGAAGCTTTCTTT. The encoded protein is CASRAIGATTEAFF.

The gene calls are TRBV5-4 and TRBJ2-2; TRBD2 is a possible D gene (6 bases). The V and J ends lost 4 bases and 6 bases respectively, with 16 bases between them. Germline V lookup: CDR1 SGHNT, CDR2 YYREEE (reference sequence). The CDR3 extends over 15 amino acids. CDR3 DNA sequence: TGTGCCAGCAGCCGGTCCGGAGGGGTGGCCGGGGAGCTGTTTTTT. Translation gives CASSRSGGVAGELFF.

This clone has more than one count but fewer than ten. The chain has TRBV7-3 and TRBJ1-2, with 9 bases that match TRBD1. Trimming took 5 bases from V and 8 from J; bases not matched to a gene: 6. This CDR3 has 13 amino acids. CDR1 and CDR2 (germline): SGHTA, FQGTGA. CDR3 nucleotide sequence: TGTGCCAGCAGCCGGGGACAGGGCGAAGGCTACACCTTC. This gives the protein CASSRGQGEGYTF.

The rearrangement links TRBV2 to TRBJ2-3; D gene unclear. CDR3 size: 14 residues. Germline CDR1 SNHLY, CDR2 FYNNEI. Trimming stripped 1 base from V and 2 bases from J, with 7 bases between. CDR3 in amino acids: CASSEERTTDTQYF. DNA for the CDR3: TGTGCCAGCAGTGAAGAACGGACCACAGATACGCAGTATTTT.

V is TRBV6-5 and J is TRBJ1-3; the D gene is possibly TRBD1 (5 bases). V was cut by 5 bases and J by 0 bases, with 11 bases left in between. From germline, CDR1 is MNHEY and CDR2 SVGAGI. This CDR3 is built from 15 residues. The CDR3 bases are TGTGCCAGCAGTACGAGACAGCGCTCTGGAAACACCATATATTTT. Translation gives CASSTRQRSGNTIYF.

The V and J genes are TRBV24-1 and TRBJ2-1; D gene ambiguous. Germline loops: CDR1 KGHDR, CDR2 SFDVKD. The V gene lost 5 bases and the J gene lost 7 bases, with 11 bases spanning the gap. The CDR3 sequence is 13 residues long. The CDR3 region is CATSVGNFNEQFF. Here the CDR3 DNA reads TGTGCCACCAGTGTGGGGAATTTTAATGAGCAGTTCTTC.

The chain links TRBV6-4 to TRBJ2-7, with D perhaps being TRBD1 or TRBD2 (5 bases each). Germline V gene lookup returns CDR1 MRHNA and CDR2 SNTAGT. The CDR3 loop spans 15 amino acids. Trimming took off 4 bases at V and 0 bases at J, with 13 bases between the two ends. CDR3: CASSGGREVSYEQYV. The DNA for the CDR3 is TGTGCCAGCAGTGGGGGACGGGAAGTCTCCTACGAGCAGTACGTC.

V usage is TRBV4-1 and J usage is TRBJ1-1; 7 bases line up with TRBD1. Germline trimming cut 4 bases from V and 3 bases from J; bases unmatched to any gene: 23. This CDR3 comprises 20 residues. CDR1 is MGHRA and CDR2 is YSYEKL in the germline V gene. Here the CDR3 reads CASSPEGSTGLRGVDTEAFF. DNA of the CDR3: TGCGCCAGCAGCCCGGAGGGGTCGACAGGGTTGCGGGGGGTGGACACTGAAGCTTTCTTT.

V usage is TRBV3-1 (or the pseudogene TRBV3-2) and J usage is TRBJ2-3, with TRBD2 as a possible D gene (5 bases). Trimming stripped 8 bases from V and 0 bases from J, with 15 bases between. Germline V gene data show CDR1 as LGHDT and CDR2 as YNNKEL (reference sequence). The length of the CDR3 is 15 residues. For the CDR3, the DNA is TGTGCCAGCCAGCCCCCGACGGGGAGCACAGATACGCAGTATTTT. Translation: CASQPPTGSTDTQYF.

This clone has just a few counts. This chain joins TRBV19 and TRBJ2-7; 8 positions match TRBD1. CDR1 is LNHDA, CDR2 SQIVND, per germline (reference sequence). Trimming removed 5 bases from V and 4 bases from J; junction bases left unmatched: 7. This CDR3 is 14 amino acids long. CDR3 loop: CASSPGTGDYEQYV. DNA of the CDR3: TGTGCCAGTAGTCCTGGGACAGGTGATTACGAGCAGTACGTC.

The V gene is TRBV6-2 or TRBV6-3, the J gene TRBJ2-1; 9 nucleotides align to TRBD1. The J segment lost 8 bases and the V segment lost 6 bases, leaving 11 bases of the junction unmatched. Looked up from germline, CDR1 is MNHEY and CDR2 is SVGEGT. The CDR3 consists of 15 residues. CDR3 in amino acids: CASSGTGTGSYEQFF. The CDR3 DNA sequence: TGTGCCAGCAGCGGCACCGGGACAGGGTCCTATGAGCAGTTCTTC.

The chain carries TRBV6-5 and TRBJ2-5; D tentatively fits TRBD1 or TRBD2 (5 bases each). Trimming stripped 9 bases from V and 5 bases from J, with 22 bases between. The CDR3 extends over 15 amino acids. Looked up from germline, CDR1 is MNHEY and CDR2 is SVGAGI. CDR3 in DNA: TGTGCCAGTACCTCTTCCATCGGGACGAGTGAGACCCAGTACTTC. It codes for CASTSSIGTSETQYF.

The chain has TRBV5-1 and TRBJ2-3; 9 positions match TRBD1. V lost 1 base, J lost 0 bases, and 6 bases stayed unmatched. The CDR3 contains 17 residues. CDR1 is SGHRS, CDR2 YFSETQ, per germline. The CDR3: CASSLTSQGASTDTQYF. In DNA form, the CDR3 reads TGCGCCAGCAGCTTGACCTCACAGGGGGCTAGCACAGATACGCAGTATTTT.